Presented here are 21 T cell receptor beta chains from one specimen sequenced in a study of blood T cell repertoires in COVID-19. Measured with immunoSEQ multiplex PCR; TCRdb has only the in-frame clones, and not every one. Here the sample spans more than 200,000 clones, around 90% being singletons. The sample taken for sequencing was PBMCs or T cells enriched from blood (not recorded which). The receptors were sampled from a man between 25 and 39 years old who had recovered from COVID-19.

CDR3 amino acids: CASSSVFVLGNEKLFF. Here the CDR3 DNA reads TGTGCCAGCAGCTCCGTCTTTGTCTTGGGCAATGAAAAACTGTTTTTT. The rearrangement joins TRBV11-2 to TRBJ1-4, with D unresolved. The CDR3 consists of 16 residues. Germline V gene data show CDR1 as SGHAT and CDR2 as FQNNGV. Trimming removed 4 bases from V and 5 bases from J, with 17 bases in between.

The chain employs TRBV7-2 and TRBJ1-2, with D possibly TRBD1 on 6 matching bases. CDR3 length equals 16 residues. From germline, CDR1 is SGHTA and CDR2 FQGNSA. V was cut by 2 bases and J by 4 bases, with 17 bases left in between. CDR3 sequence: CASSLRRTDYSYGYTF. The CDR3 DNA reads TGTGCCAGCAGCTTAAGGCGGACAGACTACTCCTATGGCTACACCTTC.

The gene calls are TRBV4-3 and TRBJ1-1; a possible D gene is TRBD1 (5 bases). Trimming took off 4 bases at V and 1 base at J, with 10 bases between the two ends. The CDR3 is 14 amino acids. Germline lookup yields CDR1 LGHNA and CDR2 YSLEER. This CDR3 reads CASSPRQPNTEAFF. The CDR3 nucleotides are TGCGCCAGCAGCCCCCGACAGCCGAACACTGAAGCTTTCTTT.

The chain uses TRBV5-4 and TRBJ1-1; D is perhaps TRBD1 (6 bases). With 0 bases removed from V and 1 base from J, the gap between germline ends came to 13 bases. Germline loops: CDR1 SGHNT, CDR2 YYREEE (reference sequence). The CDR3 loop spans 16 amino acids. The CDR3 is CASSLANRVGNTEAFF. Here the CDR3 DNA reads TGTGCCAGCAGCTTGGCTAACAGGGTAGGGAACACTGAAGCTTTCTTT.

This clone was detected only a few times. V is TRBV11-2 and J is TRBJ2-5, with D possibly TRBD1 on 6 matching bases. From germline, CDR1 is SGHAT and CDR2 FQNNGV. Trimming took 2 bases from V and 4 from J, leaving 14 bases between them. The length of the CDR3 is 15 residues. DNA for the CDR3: TGTGCCAGCAGCTTATTAGGGGGTTCGGGAGAGACCCAGTACTTC. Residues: CASSLLGGSGETQYF.

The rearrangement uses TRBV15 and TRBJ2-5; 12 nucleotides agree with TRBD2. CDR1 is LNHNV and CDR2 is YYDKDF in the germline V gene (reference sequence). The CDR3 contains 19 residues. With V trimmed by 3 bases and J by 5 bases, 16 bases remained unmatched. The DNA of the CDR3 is TGTGCCACCAGCAGCGCCCGACTAGCGGGGGTCCTCGGGGTGGAGACCCAGTACTTC. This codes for CATSSARLAGVLGVETQYF.

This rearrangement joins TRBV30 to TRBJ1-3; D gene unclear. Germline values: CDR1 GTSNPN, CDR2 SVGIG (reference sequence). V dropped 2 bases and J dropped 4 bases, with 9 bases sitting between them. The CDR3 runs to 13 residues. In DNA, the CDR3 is TGTGCCTGGAGTACAAGACTCGGAAACACCATATATTTT. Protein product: CAWSTRLGNTIYF.

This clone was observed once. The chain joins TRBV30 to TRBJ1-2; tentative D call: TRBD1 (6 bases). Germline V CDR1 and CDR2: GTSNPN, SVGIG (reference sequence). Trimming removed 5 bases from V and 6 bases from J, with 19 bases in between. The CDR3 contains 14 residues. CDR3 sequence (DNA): TGTGCCTGGCGGGGGTTTGGGGGGGCAAATGGCTACACCTTC. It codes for CAWRGFGGANGYTF.

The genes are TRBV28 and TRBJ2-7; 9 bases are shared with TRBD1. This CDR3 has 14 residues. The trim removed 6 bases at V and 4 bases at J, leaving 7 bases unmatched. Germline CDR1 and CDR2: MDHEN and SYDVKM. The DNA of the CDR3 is TGTGCCAGCAGAAGTACAGGGGGCAATTACGAGCAGTACTTC. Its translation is CASRSTGGNYEQYF.

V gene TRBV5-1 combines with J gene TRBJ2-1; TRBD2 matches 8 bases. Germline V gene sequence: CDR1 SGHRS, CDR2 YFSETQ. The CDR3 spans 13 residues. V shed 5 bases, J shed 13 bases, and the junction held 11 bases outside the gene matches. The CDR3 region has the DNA TGCGCCAGCAGTTCAACTCCGGGACTAGTTCAGTTCTTC. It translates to CASSSTPGLVQFF.

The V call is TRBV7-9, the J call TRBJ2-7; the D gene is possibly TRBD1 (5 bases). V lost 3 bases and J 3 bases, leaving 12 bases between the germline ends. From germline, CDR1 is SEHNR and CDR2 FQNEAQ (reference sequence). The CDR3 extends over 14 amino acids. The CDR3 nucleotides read TGTGCCAGCAGCTTCGGCCAGGGTGGCTACGAGCAGTACTTC. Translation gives CASSFGQGGYEQYF.

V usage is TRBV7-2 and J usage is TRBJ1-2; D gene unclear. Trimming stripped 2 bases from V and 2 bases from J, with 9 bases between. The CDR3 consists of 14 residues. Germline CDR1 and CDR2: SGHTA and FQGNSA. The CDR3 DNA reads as TGTGCCAGCAGCTTATTTAGAGGGAACTATGGCTACACCTTC. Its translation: CASSLFRGNYGYTF.

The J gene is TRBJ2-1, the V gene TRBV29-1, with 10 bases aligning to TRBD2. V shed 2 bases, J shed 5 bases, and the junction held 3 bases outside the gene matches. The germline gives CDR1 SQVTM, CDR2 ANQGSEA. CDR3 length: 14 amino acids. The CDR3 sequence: CSVERLAGDNEQFF. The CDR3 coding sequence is TGCAGCGTTGAAAGGCTAGCGGGGGACAATGAGCAGTTCTTC.

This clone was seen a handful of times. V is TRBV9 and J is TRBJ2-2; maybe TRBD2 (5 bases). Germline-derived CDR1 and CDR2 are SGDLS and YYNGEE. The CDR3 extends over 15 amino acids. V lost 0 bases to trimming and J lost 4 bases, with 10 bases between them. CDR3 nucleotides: TGTGCCAGCAGCGTAGATTCACTAGTCACCGGGGAGCTGTTTTTT. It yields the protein CASSVDSLVTGELFF.

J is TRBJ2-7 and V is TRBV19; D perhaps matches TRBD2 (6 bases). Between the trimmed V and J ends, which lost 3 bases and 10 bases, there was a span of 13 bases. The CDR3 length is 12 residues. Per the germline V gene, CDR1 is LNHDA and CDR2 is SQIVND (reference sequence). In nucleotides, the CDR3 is TGTGCCAGTAGTATGGGAGGACTCCCCCAGTACTTC. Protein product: CASSMGGLPQYF.

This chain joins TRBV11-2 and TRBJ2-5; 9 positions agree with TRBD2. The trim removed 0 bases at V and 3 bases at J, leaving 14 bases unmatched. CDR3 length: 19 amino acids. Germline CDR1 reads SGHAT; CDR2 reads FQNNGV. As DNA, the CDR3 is TGTGCCAGCAGCTTAGACCCCCTCCTTGGTAGCGGGGGCGAAGAGACCCAGTACTTC. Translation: CASSLDPLLGSGGEETQYF.

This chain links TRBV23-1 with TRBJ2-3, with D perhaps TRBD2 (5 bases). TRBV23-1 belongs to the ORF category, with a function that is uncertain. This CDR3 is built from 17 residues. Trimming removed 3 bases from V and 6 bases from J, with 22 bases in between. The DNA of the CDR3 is TGCGCCAGCAGTCAGATCATAGTTTGGGCGGGTTGGGATACGCAGTATTTT. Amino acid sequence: CASSQIIVWAGWDTQYF.

The CDR3 bases are TGTGCCAGCAGCCAATCACAGCGGGGCTCCTACAATGAGCAGTTCTTC. Translating gives CASSQSQRGSYNEQFF. J is TRBJ2-1 and V is TRBV3-1 (or the pseudogene TRBV3-2), with 7 bases lining up with TRBD2. From germline, CDR1 is LGHDT and CDR2 YNNKEL (reference sequence). The junction had 4 bases not matched to a gene; V was cut back by 2 bases and J by 0 bases. The CDR3 length is 16 residues.

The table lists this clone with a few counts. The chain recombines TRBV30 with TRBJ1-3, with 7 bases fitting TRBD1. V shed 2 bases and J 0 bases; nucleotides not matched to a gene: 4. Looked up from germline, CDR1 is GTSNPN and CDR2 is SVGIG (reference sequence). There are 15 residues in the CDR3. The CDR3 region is CAWSRTGDSGNTIYF. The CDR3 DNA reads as TGTGCCTGGAGTCGAACAGGGGACTCTGGAAACACCATATATTTT.

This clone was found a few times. The CDR3 coding sequence is TGTGCCAGCAGCTTATGGCAGGGAGGGCGAAAACTGTTTTTT. Its translation is CASSLWQGGRKLFF. This sequence joins TRBV7-8 and TRBJ1-4; the D gene is possibly TRBD1 (5 bases). V was trimmed by 2 bases and J by 10 bases, leaving 14 bases between them. The germline V gene has CDR1 SGHVS and CDR2 FQNEAQ. The CDR3 runs 14 residues.

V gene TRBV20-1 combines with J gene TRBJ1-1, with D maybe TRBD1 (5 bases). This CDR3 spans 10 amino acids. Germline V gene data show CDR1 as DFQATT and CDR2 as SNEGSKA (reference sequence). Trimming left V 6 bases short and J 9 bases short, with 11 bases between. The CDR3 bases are TGCAGTGCCAATAGACAGCAAGCTTTCTTT. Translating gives CSANRQQAFF.